This TCR beta chain was profiled in a study of cytomegalovirus exposure and HLA in healthy donors. Study results and limitations: A list of about 180 TCR beta chains associated with cytomegalovirus was given.

Note on this clone: Its target is not known.

The germline V and J ends were trimmed by 5 bases and 2 bases, with 27 bases remaining between them. The CDR3 is made up of 19 amino acids. Looked up from germline, CDR1 is SGHAT and CDR2 is FQDESV (reference sequence). The PCR was carried out with 60 Vbeta primers and 13 Jbeta primers. Here immunoSEQ multiplex PCR was the method, and the copy in TCRdb shows in-frame clones only, minus some. The profile shows approximately 150,000 clones, about three quarters of them singletons. This sequence joins TRBV11-1 and TRBJ1-1; D remains ambiguous. Sequencing was carried out using PBMCs. The source of this sequence is a young man in good health and CMV-seropositive. The CDR3 sequence is CASSLFPVGGRAYNTEAFF. The CDR3 DNA follows: TGTGCCAGCAGCCTCTTCCCAGTCGGAGGACGTGCTTATAACACTGAAGCTTTCTTT.